This TCR beta chain was sequenced during a study of blood T cells in healthy people across ages. The junction had 1 base not matched to a gene; V was cut back by 0 bases and J by 0 bases. Germline CDR1 and CDR2: SGHTA and FQGNSA. This CDR3 contains 16 residues. Primers used in a second PCR of roughly 7 to 11 cycles were a sample-barcoded 5' primer and a J-beta primer mix. With 12 random nucleotides, a template-switch adaptor tagged each individual cDNA molecule. From the 5' RACE reads, TCRdb called clonotypes with MiXCR, one entry per CDR3 protein. The sample has over a million distinct CDR3 sequences, approximately 59% seen once.

The chain couples TRBV7-2 to TRBJ2-5, with TRBD2 identical over 10 bases. Sequencing input: blood. The TCR sequence derives from a man younger than 35 in good health. DNA for the CDR3: TGTGCCAGCAGCTTAGCCAGCGGGGGGGACCAAGAGACCCAGTACTTC. This gives the protein CASSLASGGDQETQYF.